What follows are 31 T cell receptor beta chains derived from one specimen sequenced in a study of CD8+ T cells in alopecia areata. The sequencing template was cDNA reverse transcribed from extracted RNA. Sequencing used immunoSEQ multiplex PCR; TCRdb keeps in-frame clones, though not all of them. The table records 150,000 to 200,000 clones, 50% to 75% of them present only once. Specimen: CD4+ T cells sorted from blood, collected at week 0. These receptors originate from a human donor with alopecia areata.

The chain uses TRBV15 and TRBJ1-2; D is undetermined. The CDR3 has 17 residues. CDR1 and CDR2 (germline): LNHNV, YYDKDF (reference sequence). Trimming shortened V by 0 bases and J by 3 bases, and 17 bases separated the two germline ends. CDR3 protein: CATSRDDFGSADYGYTF. The CDR3 nucleotides read TGTGCCACCAGCAGAGATGATTTCGGCAGCGCGGACTATGGCTACACCTTC.

This chain uses TRBV29-1 with TRBJ2-5; D unclear. V gave up 8 bases and J gave up 1 base, with 5 bases separating them. Germline CDR1 reads SQVTM; CDR2 reads ANQGSEA. The CDR3 consists of 10 residues. This chain's CDR3 is CSSTQETQYF. As DNA, the CDR3 is TGCAGCAGCACCCAAGAGACCCAGTACTTC.

The genes are TRBV19 and TRBJ1-2; 7 bases fit TRBD1. V lost 8 bases and J lost 4; bases outside the gene matches: 10. The CDR3 spans 14 residues. Germline V lookup: CDR1 LNHDA, CDR2 SQIVND (reference sequence). CDR3 in amino acids: CASAGTANSYGYTF. The CDR3 bases are TGTGCCAGTGCGGGGACAGCTAATTCCTATGGCTACACCTTC.

The rearrangement links TRBV4-1 to TRBJ1-5; D is possibly TRBD1 (5 bases). The V and J ends lost 6 bases and 0 bases respectively, with 12 bases between them. Germline lookup yields CDR1 MGHRA and CDR2 YSYEKL. The CDR3 is 15 residues long. CDR3 nucleotides: TGCGCCAGCAGACCCGACAGAGATAGCAATCAGCCCCAGCATTTT. As protein: CASRPDRDSNQPQHF.

The genes are TRBV27 and TRBJ1-6; 8 bases map to TRBD1. Germline loops: CDR1 MNHEY, CDR2 SMNVEV (reference sequence). This CDR3 is 16 amino acids long. Losses at the gene ends were 3 bases for V and 9 bases for J; bases not matched to a gene: 10. The CDR3 nucleotides read TGTGCCAGCAGTTTGTTTATAGGGACAGGAACTTCACCCCTCCACTTT. It is translated as CASSLFIGTGTSPLHF.

This sequence joins TRBV10-3 and TRBJ1-1; 7 bases are a match to TRBD1. The CDR3 runs 11 residues. With 4 bases clipped from V and 8 bases from J, the junction kept 1 base outside the gene matches. Germline assignment: CDR1 ENHRY and CDR2 SYGVKD. In DNA, the CDR3 is TGTGCCATCAGTGCAGGGGGAGAAGCTTTCTTT. This codes for CAISAGGEAFF.

The chain couples TRBV25-1 to TRBJ1-2; D might be TRBD1 (5 bases). This CDR3 spans 12 amino acids. Germline V gene data show CDR1 as MGHDK and CDR2 as SYGVNS. V was shortened by 7 bases and J by 8 bases, with 14 bases between the two germline ends. As DNA, the CDR3 is TGTGCCAGCACCCAGGGCGGTATGGGCTACACCTTC. This sequence encodes CASTQGGMGYTF.

This chain connects TRBV14 to TRBJ2-5; D ambiguous. This CDR3 comprises 13 residues. The germline V and J ends were trimmed by 1 base and 7 bases, with 10 bases remaining between them. The germline V gene encodes CDR1 SGHDN and CDR2 FVKESK. Written as DNA, the CDR3 is TGTGCCAGCAGCCAAGGTGGGCCGGGGACCCAGTACTTC. Translation gives CASSQGGPGTQYF.

V is TRBV9 and J is TRBJ2-1; the match to TRBD1 covers 10 bases. Looked up from germline, CDR1 is SGDLS and CDR2 is YYNGEE. The CDR3 contains 15 residues. J lost 1 base, V lost 4 bases, and 2 bases had no gene match. The CDR3 bases are TGTGCCAGCAGCCCGGGACAGGGGTCCTACAATGAGCAGTTCTTC. Translating gives CASSPGQGSYNEQFF.

This clone is a singleton in its sample. The chain couples TRBV7-2 to TRBJ2-7; D not resolved. The CDR3 runs 15 residues. V shed 4 bases and J shed 2 bases, with 15 bases lying between them. Germline V CDR1 and CDR2: SGHTA, FQGNSA. The DNA of the CDR3 is TGTGCCAGCAGCTCATTTGGTTTCGGCCCCTACGAGCAGTACTTC. It is translated as CASSSFGFGPYEQYF. The variable domain in full, with the rest retrieved from reference TRBV7-2 and TRBJ2-7, is GAGVSQSPSNKVTEKGKDVELRCDPISGHTALYWYRQSLGQGLEFLIYFQGNSAPDKSGLPSDRFSAERTGGSVSTLTIQRTQQEDSAVYLCASSSFGFGPYEQYFGPGTRLTVT.

There are a few counts of this clone. The CDR3 sequence is CSVVRGSETQYF. The DNA for the CDR3 is TGCAGCGTTGTAAGGGGGTCAGAGACCCAGTACTTC. The genes are TRBV29-1 and TRBJ2-5; D might be TRBD1 (6 bases). The germline V gene encodes CDR1 SQVTM and CDR2 ANQGSEA. This CDR3 is 12 amino acids long. Trimming took off 4 bases at V and 4 bases at J, with 10 bases between the two ends.

This chain connects TRBV28 to TRBJ2-2; a possible D gene is TRBD2 (5 bases). Germline CDR1 reads MDHEN; CDR2 reads SYDVKM. The CDR3 is made up of 17 amino acids. Trimming shortened V by 4 bases and J by 3 bases, and 18 bases separated the two germline ends. The CDR3 loop reads CASSSPLGARDTGELFF. The CDR3 DNA reads as TGTGCCAGCAGTTCCCCGCTGGGAGCGCGAGACACCGGGGAGCTGTTTTTT.

This chain uses TRBV2 with TRBJ1-2; D remains unclear. Per germline, CDR1 SNHLY and CDR2 FYNNEI. V was cut by 1 base and J by 3 bases, with 12 bases left in between. This CDR3 spans 15 amino acids. Here the CDR3 DNA reads TGTGCCAGCAGTGAAGGATGGGTGCGGGACTATGGCTACACCTTC. The encoded protein is CASSEGWVRDYGYTF.

J is TRBJ1-6 and V is TRBV2; D unresolved. The CDR3 has 11 residues. Trimming took 3 bases from V and 13 from J, leaving 7 bases between them. Germline CDR1 reads SNHLY; CDR2 reads FYNNEI. The CDR3 nucleotides read TGTGCCAGCAGTGACGAGGTGCCCCTCCACTTT. It codes for CASSDEVPLHF.

This clone was seen a single time. This rearrangement joins TRBV30 to TRBJ2-3; D not certain. Looked up from germline, CDR1 is GTSNPN and CDR2 is SVGIG (reference sequence). The CDR3 is 13 residues long. With 5 bases removed from V and 2 bases from J, the gap between germline ends came to 11 bases. CDR3 sequence (DNA): TGTGCCTGGGAACAGCAATACACAGATACGCAGTATTTT. Translating gives CAWEQQYTDTQYF.

V and J are TRBV7-3 and TRBJ2-1; 8 bases align to TRBD2. The CDR3 is 16 amino acids. Trimming at V came to 2 bases and at J to 6 bases, leaving 9 bases not matched to a gene. The germline CDR1 and CDR2 sequences are SGHTA and FQGTGA. The CDR3 sequence: CASSLVASGLRNEQFF. DNA for the CDR3: TGTGCCAGCAGCTTAGTGGCTAGCGGGCTCCGCAATGAGCAGTTCTTC. Variable domain in full (rest from reference TRBV7-3 and TRBJ2-1): GAGVSQTPSNKVTEKGKYVELRCDPISGHTALYWYRQSLGQGPEFLIYFQGTGAADDSGLPNDRFFAVRPEGSVSTLKIQRTERGDSAVYLCASSLVASGLRNEQFFGPGTRLTVL.

V and J are TRBV29-1 and TRBJ2-5; D possibly matches TRBD1 or TRBD2 (6 bases each). Trimming pared 3 bases from V and 2 bases from J, leaving 16 bases between. CDR1 and CDR2 from the germline V gene are SQVTM and ANQGSEA. The CDR3 loop spans 15 amino acids. The CDR3 nucleotides read TGCAGCGTTGAGGGGGCGGGGCGGAAACAAGAGACCCAGTACTTC. Protein: CSVEGAGRKQETQYF.

This chain uses TRBV27 with TRBJ1-2; D call uncertain. CDR3 length: 15 residues. Germline V lookup: CDR1 MNHEY, CDR2 SMNVEV (reference sequence). Trimming took 2 bases from V and 6 from J, leaving 16 bases between them. This chain's CDR3 is CASSLTVDYPNGYTF. Written as DNA, the CDR3 is TGTGCCAGCAGTTTAACGGTCGACTATCCCAATGGCTACACCTTC.

CDR3 in DNA: TGTGCCAGCAGAAAACAAGGGAATCAGCCCCAGCATTTT. Translated: CASRKQGNQPQHF. This chain uses TRBV6-6 with TRBJ1-5; D gene unclear. CDR3 length equals 13 residues. Germline assignment: CDR1 MNHNY and CDR2 SVGAGI (reference sequence). The V gene lost 6 bases and the J gene lost 4 bases, with 10 bases spanning the gap.

This clone was detected a few times. The V call is TRBV28, the J call TRBJ2-4; 9 bases fit TRBD1. J lost 0 bases, V lost 4 bases, and 1 base had no gene match. The length of the CDR3 is 15 residues. Per the germline V gene, CDR1 is MDHEN and CDR2 is SYDVKM. DNA for the CDR3: TGTGCCAGCAGTTACAGGGGGCTAGCCAAAAACATTCAGTACTTC. Translated: CASSYRGLAKNIQYF. Full variable domain (remainder filled in from reference TRBV28 and TRBJ2-4): DVKVTQSSRYLVKRTGEKVFLECVQDMDHENMFWYRQDPGLGLRLIYFSYDVKMKEKGDIPEGYSVSREKKERFSLILESASTNQTSMYLCASSYRGLAKNIQYFGAGTRLSVL.

This clone turned up a few times. The chain links TRBV2 to TRBJ2-3; D is perhaps TRBD1 (6 bases). The CDR3 length is 14 residues. Trimming pared 7 bases from V and 0 bases from J, leaving 11 bases between. The germline V gene encodes CDR1 SNHLY and CDR2 FYNNEI. CDR3 in amino acids: CASIGTPSTDTQYF. The CDR3 DNA sequence: TGTGCCAGCATCGGGACACCTAGCACAGATACGCAGTATTTT.

This clone was seen at least ten times. The chain couples TRBV4-2 to TRBJ1-1; D is ambiguous. The CDR3 loop spans 14 amino acids. Trimming took off 1 base at V and 7 bases at J, with 13 bases between the two ends. Germline CDR1 is LGHNA and CDR2 is YNFKEQ. CDR3 coding DNA: TGTGCCAGCAGCCAAGGTGGCCAACAGATTGAAGCTTTCTTT. Amino acid sequence: CASSQGGQQIEAFF.

The J gene is TRBJ1-5, the V gene TRBV30, with 10 bases lining up with TRBD1. Germline assignment: CDR1 GTSNPN and CDR2 SVGIG (reference sequence). This CDR3 has 14 amino acids. After removal of 6 bases from V and 2 bases from J, the junction contained 4 bases not matched to a gene. CDR3 residues: CACDRGPGNQPQHF. CDR3 in DNA: TGTGCCTGCGACAGGGGGCCGGGCAATCAGCCCCAGCATTTT. The entire variable domain, with the rest obtained from reference TRBV30 and TRBJ1-5, is as follows: SQTIHQWPATLVQPVGSPLSLECTVEGTSNPNLYWYRQAAGRGLQLLFYSVGIGQISSEVPQNLSASRPQDRQFILSSKKLLLSDSGFYLCACDRGPGNQPQHFGDGTRLSIL.

In nucleotides, the CDR3 is TGTGCCAGCAGCCCCGGCCCGGGTGTTAGCAAGCCAGATACGCAGTATTTT. Protein product: CASSPGPGVSKPDTQYF. The chain employs TRBV7-8 and TRBJ2-3, with D uncertain. V lost 5 bases to trimming and J lost 4 bases, with 22 bases between them. This CDR3 region has 17 residues. Germline CDR1 SGHVS, CDR2 FQNEAQ.

The sample holds one count of this clone. This sequence joins TRBV30 and TRBJ2-7; a weak D match, TRBD1 (5 bases). Germline values: CDR1 GTSNPN, CDR2 SVGIG (reference sequence). CDR3 size: 13 residues. The V end lost 7 bases, the J end lost 1 base, and 14 bases lay between the germline ends. The chain's CDR3 is CASTQGGSYEQYF. The CDR3 coding sequence is TGTGCCTCAACCCAGGGTGGATCCTACGAGCAGTACTTC.

This rearrangement joins TRBV30 to TRBJ2-5, with D possibly TRBD1 on 6 matching bases. Trimming removed 1 base at V and 5 bases at J, with 14 bases between. The CDR3 loop spans 14 amino acids. The germline CDR1 and CDR2 sequences are GTSNPN and SVGIG (reference sequence). The chain's CDR3 is CAWSAHRVQETQYF. In nucleotides, the CDR3 is TGTGCCTGGAGTGCCCACAGGGTCCAGGAGACCCAGTACTTC.

This clone showed up just once. The gene calls are TRBV6-1 and TRBJ2-1; D is unclear. Germline V lookup: CDR1 MNHNS, CDR2 SASEGT. V was trimmed by 5 bases and J by 7 bases, leaving 6 bases between them. The CDR3 consists of 11 residues. For the CDR3, the DNA is TGTGCCAGCAGTCAATATAATGAGCAGTTCTTC. The encoded protein is CASSQYNEQFF.

The chain couples TRBV7-6 to TRBJ2-1; 8 nucleotides line up with TRBD1. V trimming: 5 bases; J trimming: 3 bases; junction bases outside the gene matches: 9. The CDR3 has 16 residues. Looked up from germline, CDR1 is SGHVS and CDR2 is FNYEAQ. The CDR3 region is CASSPQGAANYNEQFF. The CDR3 nucleotides are TGTGCCAGCAGCCCGCAGGGGGCAGCTAACTACAATGAGCAGTTCTTC.

The chain recombines TRBV6-5 with TRBJ2-7, with TRBD2 identical over 12 bases. The CDR3 sequence is 14 residues long. Germline V lookup: CDR1 MNHEY, CDR2 SVGAGI. With 5 bases clipped from V and 3 bases from J, the junction kept 2 bases outside the gene matches. CDR3 nucleotide sequence: TGTGCCAGCAGTCAGACTAGCGGGGGCTACGAGCAGTACTTC. It specifies CASSQTSGGYEQYF.

This chain's CDR3 is CASSVAPGGSNEKLFF. The CDR3 region has the DNA TGTGCCAGCAGTGTAGCCCCGGGAGGGTCTAATGAAAAACTGTTTTTT. The V call is TRBV6-1, the J call TRBJ1-4; D is unresolved. V was shortened by 4 bases and J by 3 bases, with 15 bases between the two germline ends. The CDR3 runs 16 residues. Germline assignment: CDR1 MNHNS and CDR2 SASEGT.

V gene TRBV29-1 combines with J gene TRBJ2-3; no reliable D call. The V gene lost 4 bases and the J gene lost 2 bases, with 10 bases spanning the gap. Germline V gene data show CDR1 as SQVTM and CDR2 as ANQGSEA. The CDR3 is made up of 13 amino acids. CDR3 amino acids: CSVGNSFTDTQYF. The DNA of the CDR3 is TGCAGCGTTGGGAACAGTTTCACAGATACGCAGTATTTT.